The 8 T cell receptor beta chains below all came from one sample that was sequenced in a study of T cells after yellow fever vaccination. TCRdb ran MiXCR on the 5' RACE reads and lists one entry per CDR3 protein. Of a few hundred thousand distinct CDR3 sequences in the sample, roughly a sixth were seen once. The sequencing used PBMCs, collected 5 to 6 days after the first yellow fever vaccination. Receptors originate from a man aged 18 to 29 who received the YFV17D yellow fever vaccine.

The rearrangement links TRBV7-9 to TRBJ2-7; 10 bases align to TRBD1. CDR3 length: 15 residues. V shed 0 bases and J 6 bases; nucleotides not matched to a gene: 5. Germline CDR1 reads SEHNR; CDR2 reads FQNEAQ (reference sequence). In nucleotides, the CDR3 is TGTGCCAGCAGCTTAGCCGGGACAGGGGTGGCCGAGCAGTACTTC. Translating it yields CASSLAGTGVAEQYF.

The rearrangement uses TRBV20-1 and TRBJ2-7; TRBD2 might be the D (5 bases). Trimming left V 3 bases short and J 2 bases short, with 14 bases between. Germline assignment: CDR1 DFQATT and CDR2 SNEGSKA (reference sequence). CDR3 length: 14 amino acids. This CDR3 reads CSASPRGTTYEQYF. As DNA, the CDR3 is TGCAGTGCTAGCCCTCGGGGAACTACCTACGAGCAGTACTTC.

This chain connects TRBV3-1 to TRBJ2-5; possibly TRBD2 for D (6 bases). This CDR3 spans 15 amino acids. V shed 0 bases and J shed 5 bases, with 13 bases lying between them. Germline V gene sequence: CDR1 LGHDT, CDR2 YNNKEL (reference sequence). The CDR3 sequence is CASSQDVASEETQYF. The CDR3 DNA reads TGTGCCAGCAGCCAAGATGTGGCTAGCGAGGAGACCCAGTACTTC.

A word on this clonotype: The junction does not match germline at one end; this may be a read error. The chain recombines TRBV20-1 with TRBJ2-7; 8 nucleotides align to TRBD2. This CDR3 contains 15 residues. Germline loops: CDR1 DFQATT, CDR2 SNEGSKA (reference sequence). This CDR3 is CSARDISGASFEQYF. The CDR3 DNA reads as TGCAGTGCTAGAGATATTAGCGGGGCCTCCTTCGAGCAGTACTTC.

This clonotype showed up just a few times. The chain uses TRBV7-2 and TRBJ2-2; D possibly corresponds to TRBD1 (6 bases). Per germline, CDR1 SGHTA and CDR2 FQGNSA. Between the trimmed V and J ends, which lost 5 bases and 6 bases, there was a span of 13 bases. The CDR3 covers 14 residues. The CDR3: CASSLDSGAGELFF. CDR3 bases: TGTGCCAGCAGCCTCGACTCAGGGGCCGGGGAGCTGTTTTTT.

A few counts support this clonotype. The V call is TRBV12-3 or TRBV12-4, the J call TRBJ2-7, with a weak D call TRBD2 (7 bases). Trimming left V 7 bases short and J 3 bases short, with 13 bases between. CDR3 length equals 13 residues. DNA of the CDR3: TGTGCCAGCACAAGGGGGGGGTACTACGAGCAGTACTTC. It yields the protein CASTRGGYYEQYF.

The chain carries TRBV20-1 and TRBJ1-1; D is possibly TRBD1 (5 bases). The CDR3 is made up of 15 amino acids. The V gene's germline CDR1 is DFQATT and CDR2 SNEGSKA (reference sequence). Trimming pared 6 bases from V and 3 bases from J, leaving 20 bases between. The CDR3 DNA sequence: TGCAGTGCCCCAGGGTGGGTTAAAGGGGACACTGAAGCTTTCTTT. Translated: CSAPGWVKGDTEAFF.

V usage is TRBV30 and J usage is TRBJ2-7; TRBD1 is a possible D gene (6 bases). Trimming shortened V by 5 bases and J by 6 bases, and 8 bases separated the two germline ends. CDR3 length equals 10 residues. Germline CDR1 and CDR2: GTSNPN and SVGIG (reference sequence). The CDR3 DNA follows: TGTGCCTGGTCAGGGGCCGAGCAGTACTTC. The encoded protein is CAWSGAEQYF.